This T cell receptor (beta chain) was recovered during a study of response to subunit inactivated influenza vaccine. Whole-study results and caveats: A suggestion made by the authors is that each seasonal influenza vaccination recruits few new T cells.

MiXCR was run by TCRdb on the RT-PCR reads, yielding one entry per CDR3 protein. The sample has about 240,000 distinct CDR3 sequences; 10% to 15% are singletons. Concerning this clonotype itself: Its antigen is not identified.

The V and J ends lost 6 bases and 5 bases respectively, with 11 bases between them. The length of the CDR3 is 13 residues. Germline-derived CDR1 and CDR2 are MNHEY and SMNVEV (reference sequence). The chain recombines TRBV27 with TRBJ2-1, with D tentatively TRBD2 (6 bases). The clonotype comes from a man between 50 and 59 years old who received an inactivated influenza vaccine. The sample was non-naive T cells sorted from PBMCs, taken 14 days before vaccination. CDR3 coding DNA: TGTGCCAGCAGCTCGGAGGGCCACAATGAGCAGTTCTTC. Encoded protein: CASSSEGHNEQFF.